This T cell receptor (beta chain) was sequenced during a study of blood T cell repertoires in COVID-19. Study background: Nucleic acid was either cDNA or gDNA, and it came from T cells, B-cell-depleted T cells, or PBMCs.

As originally analysed: From reference gene primer amplification, estimates of nucleated cell counts were derived. Measured with immunoSEQ multiplex PCR; TCRdb has only the in-frame clones, and not every one. The V and J calls and clone size come from that table; D and trimming were worked out from the DNA. The repertoire has under 300,000 clones, roughly 85% of them found once; the top ten carry roughly 11%. V lost 0 bases, J lost 4 bases, and 5 bases stayed unmatched. CDR3 length: 16 amino acids. Germline V CDR1 and CDR2: LNHNV, YYDKDF (reference sequence). V is TRBV15 and J is TRBJ1-3; TRBD1 aligns across 8 bases. This clonotype was obtained from a woman in her 70s with acute or convalescent COVID-19. Sequencing was carried out using peripheral blood. CDR3 DNA sequence: TGTGCCACCAGCAGAGACAGGGGGCGGTTAGGAAACACCATATATTTT. Its protein product is CATSRDRGRLGNTIYF.